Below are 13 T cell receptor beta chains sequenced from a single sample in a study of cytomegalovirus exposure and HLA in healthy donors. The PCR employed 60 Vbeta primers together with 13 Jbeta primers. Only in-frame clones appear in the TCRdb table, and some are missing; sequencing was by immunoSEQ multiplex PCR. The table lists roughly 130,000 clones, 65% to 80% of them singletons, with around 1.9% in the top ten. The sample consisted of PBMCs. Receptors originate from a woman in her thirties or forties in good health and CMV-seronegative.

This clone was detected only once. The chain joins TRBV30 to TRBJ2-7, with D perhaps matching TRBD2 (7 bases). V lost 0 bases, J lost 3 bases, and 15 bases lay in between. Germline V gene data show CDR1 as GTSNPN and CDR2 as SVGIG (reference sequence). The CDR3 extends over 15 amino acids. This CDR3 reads CAWSVGRGGGYEQYF. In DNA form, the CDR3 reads TGTGCCTGGAGTGTAGGTAGGGGGGGTGGCTACGAGCAGTACTTC.

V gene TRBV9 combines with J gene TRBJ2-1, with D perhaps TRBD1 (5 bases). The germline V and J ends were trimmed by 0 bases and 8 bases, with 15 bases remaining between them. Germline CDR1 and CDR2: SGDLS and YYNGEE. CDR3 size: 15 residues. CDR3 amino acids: CASSVARDSVYEQFF. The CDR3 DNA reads TGTGCCAGCAGCGTAGCTCGTGACAGTGTCTATGAGCAGTTCTTC.

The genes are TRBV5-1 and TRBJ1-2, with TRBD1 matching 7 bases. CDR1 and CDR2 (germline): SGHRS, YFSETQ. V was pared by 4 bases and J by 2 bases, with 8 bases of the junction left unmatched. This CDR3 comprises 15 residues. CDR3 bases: TGCGCCAGCAGCCAGTCCTTACAGGGGAACTATGGCTACACCTTC. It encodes CASSQSLQGNYGYTF.

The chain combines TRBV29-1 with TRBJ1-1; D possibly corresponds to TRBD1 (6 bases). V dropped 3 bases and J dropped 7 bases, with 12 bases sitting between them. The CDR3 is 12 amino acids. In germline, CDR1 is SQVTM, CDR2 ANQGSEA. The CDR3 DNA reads TGCAGCGTTGAGACGGGACACCTTGAAGCTTTCTTT. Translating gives CSVETGHLEAFF.

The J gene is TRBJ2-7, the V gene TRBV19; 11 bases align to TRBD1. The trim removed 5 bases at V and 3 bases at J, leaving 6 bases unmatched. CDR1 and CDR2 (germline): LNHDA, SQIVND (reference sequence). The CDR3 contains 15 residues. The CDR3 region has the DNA TGTGCCAGTAGTCAAGGACAGGGGGCACTCTACGAGCAGTACTTC. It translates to CASSQGQGALYEQYF.

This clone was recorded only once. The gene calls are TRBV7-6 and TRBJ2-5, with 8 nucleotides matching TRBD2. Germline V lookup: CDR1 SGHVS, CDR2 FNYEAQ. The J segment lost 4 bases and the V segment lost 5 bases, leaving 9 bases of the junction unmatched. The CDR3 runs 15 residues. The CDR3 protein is CASSPYGGATETQYF. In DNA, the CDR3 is TGTGCCAGCAGCCCTTACGGGGGGGCCACAGAGACCCAGTACTTC.

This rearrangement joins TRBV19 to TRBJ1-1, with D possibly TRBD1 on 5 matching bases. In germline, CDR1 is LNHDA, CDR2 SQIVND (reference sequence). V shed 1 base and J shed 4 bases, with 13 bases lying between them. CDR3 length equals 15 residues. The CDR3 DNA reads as TGTGCCAGTAGTATAGGTGGAGTTGGGGCCACTGAAGCTTTCTTT. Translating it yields CASSIGGVGATEAFF.

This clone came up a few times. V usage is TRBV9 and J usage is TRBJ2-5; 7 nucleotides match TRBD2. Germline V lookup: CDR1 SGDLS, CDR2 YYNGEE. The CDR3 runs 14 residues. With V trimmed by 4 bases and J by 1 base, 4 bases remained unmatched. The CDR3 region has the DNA TGTGCCAGCAGCCCGACTAGCTTCCAAGAGACCCAGTACTTC. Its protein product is CASSPTSFQETQYF.

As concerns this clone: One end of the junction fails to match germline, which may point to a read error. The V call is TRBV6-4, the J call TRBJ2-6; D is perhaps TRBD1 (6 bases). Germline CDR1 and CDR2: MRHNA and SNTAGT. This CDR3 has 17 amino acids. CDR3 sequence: CASRVTGYSSGANGLTF. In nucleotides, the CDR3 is TGTGCCAGCAGGGTCACAGGGTACAGTTCTGGGGCCAACGGCCTGACTTTC.

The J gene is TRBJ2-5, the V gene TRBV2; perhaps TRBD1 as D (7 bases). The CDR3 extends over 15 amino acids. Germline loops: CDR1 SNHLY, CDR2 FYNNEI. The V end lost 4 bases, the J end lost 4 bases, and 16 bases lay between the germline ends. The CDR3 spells CASSGEAGGRETQYF. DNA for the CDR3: TGTGCCAGCAGTGGAGAGGCAGGGGGGAGAGAGACCCAGTACTTC.

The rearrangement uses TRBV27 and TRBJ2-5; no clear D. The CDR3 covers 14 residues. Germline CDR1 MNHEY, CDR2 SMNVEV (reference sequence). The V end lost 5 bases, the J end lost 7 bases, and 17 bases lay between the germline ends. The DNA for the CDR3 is TGTGCCAGCAGTACCGGGTCCCTATCGTGGACCCAGTACTTC. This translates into CASSTGSLSWTQYF.

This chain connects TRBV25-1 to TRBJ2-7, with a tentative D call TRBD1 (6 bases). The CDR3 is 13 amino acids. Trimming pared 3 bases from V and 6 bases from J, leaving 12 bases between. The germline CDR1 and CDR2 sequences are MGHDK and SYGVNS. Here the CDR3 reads CASSDSDSGEQYF. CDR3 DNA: TGTGCCAGCAGTGACTCGGACAGTGGCGAGCAGTACTTC.

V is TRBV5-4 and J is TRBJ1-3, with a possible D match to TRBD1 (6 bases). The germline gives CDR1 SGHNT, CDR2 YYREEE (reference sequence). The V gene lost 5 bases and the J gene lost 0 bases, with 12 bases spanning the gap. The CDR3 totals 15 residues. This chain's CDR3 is CASSLQGPSGNTIYF. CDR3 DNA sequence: TGTGCCAGCAGTTTACAGGGCCCCTCTGGAAACACCATATATTTT.